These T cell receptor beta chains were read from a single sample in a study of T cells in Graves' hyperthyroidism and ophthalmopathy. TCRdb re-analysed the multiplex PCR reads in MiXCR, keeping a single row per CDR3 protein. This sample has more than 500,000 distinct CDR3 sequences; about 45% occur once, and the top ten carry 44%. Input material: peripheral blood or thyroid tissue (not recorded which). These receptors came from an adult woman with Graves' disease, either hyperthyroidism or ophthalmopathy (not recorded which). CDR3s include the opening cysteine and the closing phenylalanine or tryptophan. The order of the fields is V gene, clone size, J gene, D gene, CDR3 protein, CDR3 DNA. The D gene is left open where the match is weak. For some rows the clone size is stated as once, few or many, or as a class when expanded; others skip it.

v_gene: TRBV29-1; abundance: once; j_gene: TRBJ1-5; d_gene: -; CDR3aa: CSVRAGYGQPQHF; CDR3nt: TGCAGCGTTCGGGCAGGGTATGGTCAGCCCCAGCATTTT
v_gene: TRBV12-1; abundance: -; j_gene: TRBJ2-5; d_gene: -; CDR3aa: CASSPMRKRESQETQYF; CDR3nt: TGTGCCAGCAGCCCGATGAGGAAGCGGGAGTCCCAAGAGACCCAGTACTTC
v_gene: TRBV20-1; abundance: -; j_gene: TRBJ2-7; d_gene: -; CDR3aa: CSAPDQGYEQYF; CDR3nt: TGCAGTGCTCCGGACCAGGGTTACGAGCAGTACTTC
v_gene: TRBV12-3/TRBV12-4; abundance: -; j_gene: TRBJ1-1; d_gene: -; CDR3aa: CASRRRTEAFF; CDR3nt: TGTGCCAGCAGACGCAGGACTGAAGCTTTCTTT
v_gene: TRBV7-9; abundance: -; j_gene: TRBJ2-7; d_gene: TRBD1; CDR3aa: CAINGQESHEQYF; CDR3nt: TGTGCCATCAACGGACAGGAGAGTCACGAGCAGTACTTC
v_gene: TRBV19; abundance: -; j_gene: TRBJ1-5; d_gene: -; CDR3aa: CASSYTEYSNQPQHF; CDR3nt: TGTGCCAGTAGTTACACAGAGTATAGCAATCAGCCCCAGCATTTT
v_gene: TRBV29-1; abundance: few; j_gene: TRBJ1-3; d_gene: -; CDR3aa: CSVATISGNTIYF; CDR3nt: TGCAGCGTCGCAACGATCTCTGGAAACACCATATATTTT
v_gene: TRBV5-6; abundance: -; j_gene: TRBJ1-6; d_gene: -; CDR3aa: CASSRGILSPLHF; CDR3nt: TGTGCCAGCAGCAGGGGGATCCTTTCACCCCTCCACTTT
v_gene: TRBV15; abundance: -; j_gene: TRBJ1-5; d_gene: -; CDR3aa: CATSRDDYRVNNQPQHF; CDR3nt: TGTGCCACCAGCAGAGATGATTACAGGGTTAACAATCAGCCCCAGCATTTT
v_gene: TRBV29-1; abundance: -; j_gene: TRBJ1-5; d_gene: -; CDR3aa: CSPIRGEPQHF; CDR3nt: TGCAGCCCCATCCGGGGAGAGCCCCAGCATTTT
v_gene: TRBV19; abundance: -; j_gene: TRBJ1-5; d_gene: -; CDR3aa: CASSKQPQHF; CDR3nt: TGTGCCAGTAGCAAGCAGCCCCAGCATTTT
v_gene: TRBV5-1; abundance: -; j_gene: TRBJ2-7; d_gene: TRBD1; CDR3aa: CASSPNRQGPYEQYF; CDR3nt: TGCGCCAGCAGCCCAAATCGACAGGGGCCCTACGAGCAGTACTTC
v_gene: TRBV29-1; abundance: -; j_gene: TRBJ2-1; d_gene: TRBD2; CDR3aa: CSVGPSGRCNEQFF; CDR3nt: TGCAGCGTTGGACCTAGCGGGAGATGCAATGAGCAGTTCTTC
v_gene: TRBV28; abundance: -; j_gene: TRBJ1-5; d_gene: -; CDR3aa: CASIPAGLQNQPQHF; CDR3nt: TGTGCCAGCATCCCTGCGGGACTGCAAAATCAGCCCCAGCATTTT
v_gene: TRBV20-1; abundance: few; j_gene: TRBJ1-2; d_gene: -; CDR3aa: CSAVRRDYGYTF; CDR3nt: TGCAGTGCCGTGCGACGGGACTATGGCTACACCTTC